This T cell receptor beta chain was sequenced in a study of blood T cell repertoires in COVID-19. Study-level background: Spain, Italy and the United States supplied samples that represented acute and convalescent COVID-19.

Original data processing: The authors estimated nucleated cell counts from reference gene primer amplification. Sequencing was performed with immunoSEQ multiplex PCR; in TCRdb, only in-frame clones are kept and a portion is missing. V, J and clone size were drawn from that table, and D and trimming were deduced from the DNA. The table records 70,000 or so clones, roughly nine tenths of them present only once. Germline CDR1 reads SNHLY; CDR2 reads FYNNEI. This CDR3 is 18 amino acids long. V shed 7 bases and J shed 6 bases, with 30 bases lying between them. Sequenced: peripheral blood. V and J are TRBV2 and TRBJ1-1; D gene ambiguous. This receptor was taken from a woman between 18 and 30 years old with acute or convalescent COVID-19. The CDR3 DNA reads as TGTGCCAGCAAGGTTCGAGGGTCAAATCTCTTAAAAGGCGCTGAAGCTTTCTTT. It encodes CASKVRGSNLLKGAEAFF.